The clone carrying this TCR beta chain occurred many times. Its target is not known. The data belong to a study of blood T cells in healthy people across ages. General observations from the study: Per million T cells, TCR beta diversity dropped about linearly as age rose.

Combining a sample-barcoded 5' primer with a J-beta primer mix, a second PCR ran for roughly 7 to 11 cycles. CDR3-containing paired-end reads numbering at least 2.5 million came from each sample. TCRdb fed the 5' RACE reads into MiXCR, producing one record per CDR3 protein. The profile shows approximately 700,000 distinct CDR3 sequences, about 34% of them singletons. V lost 0 bases and J 3 bases, leaving 6 bases between the germline ends. CDR3 length: 13 residues. Germline-derived CDR1 and CDR2 are SGHDN and FVKESK. The specimen was blood. This clonotype was obtained from a woman at least 80 years old in good health. V gene TRBV14 combines with J gene TRBJ2-7; D not certain. CDR3 region: CASSQDLHYEQYF. DNA of the CDR3: TGTGCCAGCAGCCAAGACCTACACTACGAGCAGTACTTC.